This T cell receptor beta chain is from a study of T-cell reconstitution after alpha-beta-depleted transplantation in children. For TCRbeta, the library was prepared with unique molecular identifiers. TCRdb itself ran the PCR reads through MiXCR, one entry per CDR3 protein. The table includes approximately 350,000 distinct CDR3 sequences, about an eighth detected once. V trimming: 6 bases; J trimming: 10 bases; junction bases outside the gene matches: 8. The CDR3 contains 14 residues. Germline V gene lookup returns CDR1 MNHEY and CDR2 SMNVEV (reference sequence). This material consisted of PBMCs, taken from the stem cell graft. V and J are TRBV27 and TRBJ1-6; 8 nucleotides agree with TRBD1. The receptor was isolated from a human donor who donated a stem cell graft to a child with Fanconi anemia. For the CDR3, the DNA is TGTGCCAGCAGGGCCGGGACAGGCTTGTCACCCCTCCACTTT. Translating it yields CASRAGTGLSPLHF.